A few counts support the clone carrying this TCR beta chain. The antigen is not known. Original analysis: Between-group CDR3 differences, defined by clinicopathological status, yielded a distant-metastasis classifier for papillary thyroid cancer. MiXCR reprocessed the PCR reads for TCRdb. Here the V and J calls rest on TCRdb's processing, not on the authors' analysis. Among approximately 41,000 clones listed, roughly a quarter were seen once. This sample is drawn from a study of metastatic and nonmetastatic thyroid tumors. Across the whole study: Repertoires of blood and of tissue (tumor or nodule) from malignant and benign thyroid patients were compared. The study, taken as a whole, reports: Malignant tumors reportedly showed significantly higher TCR beta diversity than benign nodules in both blood and tumor.

CDR3 length: 14 amino acids. Trimming left V 11 bases short and J 6 bases short, with 21 bases between. The germline CDR1 and CDR2 sequences are MNHNS and SASEGT. Each patient went into thyroid surgery without having received any treatment. V and J are TRBV6-1 and TRBJ2-3, with D perhaps TRBD1 (7 bases). This sequence was found in a female donor with papillary thyroid cancer or a benign thyroid nodule (not recorded which). Some clones in this sample may be carry-over from other donors' samples. Sample: tumor tissue. The CDR3 nucleotides are TGTGCCTGCACTCAGGGGGGCTTGTGGGATACGCAGTATTTT. The encoded protein is CACTQGGLWDTQYF.